This T cell receptor (beta chain) was documented in a study of CD8+CD57+ T cells in acquired aplastic anemia. Flow cytometry had shown expanded CD8+CD57+ cells in the patients chosen for sequencing. The V gene lost 5 bases and the J gene lost 5 bases, with 11 bases spanning the gap. The CDR3 totals 13 residues. In germline, CDR1 is SGHVS, CDR2 FQNEAQ. Investigators profiled TCR beta VDJ and CDR3 from genomic DNA template. Each CDR3 protein is one row after TCRdb ran MiXCR on the reads. The data contain approximately 130,000 distinct CDR3 sequences, under 60% of them singletons. Remarks on this clonotype: Since the CDR3 does not end with the conserved phenylalanine or tryptophan, this likely comes from a read error.

The material sequenced was sorted CD4+, CD8+, or CD8+CD57+ T cells (not recorded which) from PBMCs. This receptor was identified in a human donor with aplastic anemia. The chain couples TRBV7-8 to TRBJ2-3, with D unresolved. In DNA, the CDR3 is TGTGCCAGCAGCCCCCTGGTGGGAGATACGCAGTATCTT. Encoded protein: CASSPLVGDTQYL.